This T cell receptor beta chain was identified during a study of molecular identifiers for immune sequencing clone quantification. Every naive CD8 library was made from between roughly 18,000 and 1,100,000 sorted cells with 10%, 30% or 50% RNA. TCRdb fed the PCR reads into MiXCR, producing one record per CDR3 protein. The data show roughly 100,000 distinct CDR3 sequences, around 30% seen once. The germline V gene encodes CDR1 SGHDT and CDR2 YYEEEE. This CDR3 has 13 residues. Trimming removed 2 bases at V and 5 bases at J, with 10 bases between. This clonotype was seen many times. The source is a human donor in good health. Some libraries in this study had Jurkat cell RNA spiked in. The genes are TRBV5-6 and TRBJ1-1; possibly TRBD1 for D (5 bases). The sample comprised naive CD8+ T cells from blood, with Jurkat cell RNA spiked in. As for subset: FACS-sorted CD8+CD4-CCR7+CD45RA+ naive T cells. DNA for the CDR3: TGTGCCAGCAGCTTCGGGGACGGGACTGAAGCTTTCTTT. Translated, it gives CASSFGDGTEAFF.